The source of this T cell receptor (beta chain) is a study of blood T cell repertoires in COVID-19. TCRdb's copy holds only in-frame clones and misses some; the assay was immunoSEQ multiplex PCR. The data show 110,000 to 150,000 clones, 85% seen once. This clone has just one count. Germline loops: CDR1 MNHEY, CDR2 SVGAGI. Trimming cost V 8 bases and J 1 base, with 8 bases left between them. CDR3 length: 12 residues. Source material: peripheral blood. This sequence joins TRBV6-5 and TRBJ1-2; D gene unclear. This clonotype was sampled from a man in his fifties or sixties with acute or convalescent COVID-19. The CDR3 is CASLTLNYGYTF. The CDR3 nucleotides read TGTGCCAGCCTGACACTTAACTATGGCTACACCTTC.